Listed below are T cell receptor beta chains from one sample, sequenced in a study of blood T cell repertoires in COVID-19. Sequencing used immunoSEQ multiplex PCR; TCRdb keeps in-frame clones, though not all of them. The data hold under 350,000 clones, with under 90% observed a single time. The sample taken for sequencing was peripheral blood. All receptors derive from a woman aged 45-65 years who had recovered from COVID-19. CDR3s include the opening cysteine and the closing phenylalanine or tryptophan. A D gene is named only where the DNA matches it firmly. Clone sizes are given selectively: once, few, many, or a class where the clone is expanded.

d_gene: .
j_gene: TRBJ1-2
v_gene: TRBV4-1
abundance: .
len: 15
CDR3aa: CASSHNEGVVDGYTF
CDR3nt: TGCGCCAGCAGCCACAACGAGGGGGTCGTCGATGGCTACACCTTC

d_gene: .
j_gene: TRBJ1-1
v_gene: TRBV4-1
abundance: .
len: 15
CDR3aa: CASSQDQARNTEAFF
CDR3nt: TGCGCCAGCAGCCAAGACCAGGCAAGGAACACTGAAGCTTTCTTT

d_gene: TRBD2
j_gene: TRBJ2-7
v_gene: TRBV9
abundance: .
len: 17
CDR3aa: CASSPPGGSGRGSEQYF
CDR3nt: TGTGCCAGCAGCCCACCGGGTGGCAGCGGGAGAGGTTCCGAGCAGTACTTC

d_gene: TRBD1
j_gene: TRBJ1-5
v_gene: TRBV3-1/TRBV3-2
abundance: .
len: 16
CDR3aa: CASSQADRGGNQPQHF
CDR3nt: TGTGCCAGCAGCCAAGCGGACAGGGGAGGCAATCAGCCCCAGCATTTT

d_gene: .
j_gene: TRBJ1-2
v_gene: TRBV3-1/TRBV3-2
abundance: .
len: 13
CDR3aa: CASSSRTVRGYTF
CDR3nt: TGTGCCAGCAGCTCCCGGACAGTTCGAGGCTACACCTTC

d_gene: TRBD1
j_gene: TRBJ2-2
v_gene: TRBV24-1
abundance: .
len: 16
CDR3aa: CATSKPGQSRTGELFF
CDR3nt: TGTGCCACCAGTAAACCGGGACAGAGCAGAACCGGGGAGCTGTTTTTT

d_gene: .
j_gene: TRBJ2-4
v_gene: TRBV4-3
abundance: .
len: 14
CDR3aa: CASSQERAKNIQYF
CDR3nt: TGCGCCAGCAGCCAAGAGCGGGCCAAAAACATTCAGTACTTC

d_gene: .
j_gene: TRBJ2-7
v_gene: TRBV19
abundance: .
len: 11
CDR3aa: CASSPPYEQYF
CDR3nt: TGTGCCAGTAGTCCTCCCTACGAGCAGTACTTC

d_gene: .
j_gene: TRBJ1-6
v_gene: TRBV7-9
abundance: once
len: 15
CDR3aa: CASSRSGVGNSPLHF
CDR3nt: TGTGCCAGCAGCCGTTCAGGGGTAGGAAATTCACCCCTCCACTTT

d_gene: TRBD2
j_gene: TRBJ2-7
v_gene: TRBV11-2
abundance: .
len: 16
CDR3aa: CASSLAGGTSSYEQYF
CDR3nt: TGTGCCAGCAGCTTAGCGGGAGGGACGAGCTCCTACGAGCAGTACTTC

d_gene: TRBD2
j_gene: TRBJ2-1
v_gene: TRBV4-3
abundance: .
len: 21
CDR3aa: CASSQDRQKRGLATSYNEQFF
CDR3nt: TGCGCCAGCAGCCAAGATCGCCAAAAGAGGGGACTAGCGACCAGCTACAATGAGCAGTTCTTC

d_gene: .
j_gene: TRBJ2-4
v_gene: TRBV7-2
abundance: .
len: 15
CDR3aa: CASSQSGGVLDIQYF
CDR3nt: TGTGCCAGCAGTCAAAGCGGCGGGGTGTTAGACATTCAGTACTTC

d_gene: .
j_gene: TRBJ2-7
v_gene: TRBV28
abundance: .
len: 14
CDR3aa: CASSLGQSPYEQYF
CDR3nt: TGTGCCAGCAGTCTGGGGCAGTCCCCCTACGAGCAGTACTTC

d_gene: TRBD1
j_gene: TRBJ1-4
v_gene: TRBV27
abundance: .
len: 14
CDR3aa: CASSTIGQDGKLFF
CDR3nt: TGTGCCAGCAGTACCATCGGACAGGATGGAAAACTGTTTTTT

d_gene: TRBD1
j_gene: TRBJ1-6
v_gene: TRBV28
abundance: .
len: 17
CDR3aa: CASGDRPISSYNSPLHF
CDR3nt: TGTGCCAGCGGGGACAGGCCTATTAGCTCCTATAATTCACCCCTCCACTTT

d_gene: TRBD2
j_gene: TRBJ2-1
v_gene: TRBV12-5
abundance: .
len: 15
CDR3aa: CASGPGTSNYNEQFF
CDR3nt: TGTGCTAGTGGTCCAGGGACTAGCAACTACAATGAGCAGTTCTTC

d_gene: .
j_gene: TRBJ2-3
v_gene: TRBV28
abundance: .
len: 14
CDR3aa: CASSLQGGLDTQYF
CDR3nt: TGTGCCAGCAGTTTGCAGGGTGGCCTGGATACGCAGTATTTT

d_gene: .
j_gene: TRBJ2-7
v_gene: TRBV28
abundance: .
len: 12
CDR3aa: CASSLWGVEQYF
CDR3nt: TGTGCCAGCAGTTTGTGGGGGGTCGAGCAGTACTTC

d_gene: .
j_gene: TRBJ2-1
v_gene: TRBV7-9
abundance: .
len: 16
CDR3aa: CASSLGEDSPYNEQFF
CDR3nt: TGTGCCAGCAGCTTAGGAGAAGACAGCCCTTACAATGAGCAGTTCTTC

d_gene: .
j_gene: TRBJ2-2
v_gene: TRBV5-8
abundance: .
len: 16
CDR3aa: CASSFGGTTSGGELFF
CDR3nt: TGTGCCAGCAGCTTTGGAGGGACGACCTCGGGCGGGGAGCTGTTTTTT

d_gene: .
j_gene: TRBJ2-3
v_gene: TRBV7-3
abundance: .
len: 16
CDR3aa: CASSLKPPRVRITQYF
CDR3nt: TGTGCCAGCAGCTTAAAGCCACCCCGTGTACGAATTACGCAGTATTTT

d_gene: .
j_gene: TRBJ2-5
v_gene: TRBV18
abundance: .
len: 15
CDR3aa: CASSPPEGRQIGPYF
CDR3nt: TGTGCCAGCTCACCACCGGAAGGTCGACAGATCGGGCCGTACTTC

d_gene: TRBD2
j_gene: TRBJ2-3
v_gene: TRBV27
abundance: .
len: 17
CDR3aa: CASSLRGLAGSTDTQYF
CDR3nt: TGTGCCAGCAGTTTAAGGGGACTAGCGGGTTCCACAGATACGCAGTATTTT

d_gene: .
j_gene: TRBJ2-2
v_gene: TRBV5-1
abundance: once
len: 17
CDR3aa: CASSLSSGRVNTGELFF
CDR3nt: TGCGCCAGCAGCTTGAGTAGCGGTAGGGTGAACACCGGGGAGCTGTTTTTT

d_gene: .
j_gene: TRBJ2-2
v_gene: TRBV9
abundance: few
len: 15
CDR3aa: CASSVGGGNTGELFF
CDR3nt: TGTGCCAGCAGCGTAGGAGGGGGGAACACCGGGGAGCTGTTTTTT

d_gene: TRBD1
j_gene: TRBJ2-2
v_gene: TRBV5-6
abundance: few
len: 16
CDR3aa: CASSSSGTGITGELFF
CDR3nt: TGTGCCAGCAGCTCATCCGGGACAGGAATTACCGGGGAGCTGTTTTTT

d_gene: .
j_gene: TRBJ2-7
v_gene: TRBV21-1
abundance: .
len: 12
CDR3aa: CASSKFRYEQYF
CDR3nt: TGTGCCAGCAGCAAATTCAGATACGAGCAGTACTTC

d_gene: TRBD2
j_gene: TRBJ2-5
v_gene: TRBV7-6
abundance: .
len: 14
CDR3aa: CASSGRDYQETQYF
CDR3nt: TGTGCCAGCAGCGGGAGGGACTACCAAGAGACCCAGTACTTC

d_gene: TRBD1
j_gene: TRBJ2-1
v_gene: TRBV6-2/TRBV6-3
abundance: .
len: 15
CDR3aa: CASSSGQGNYNEQFF
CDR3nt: TGTGCCAGCAGTTCGGGACAGGGGAACTACAATGAGCAGTTCTTC

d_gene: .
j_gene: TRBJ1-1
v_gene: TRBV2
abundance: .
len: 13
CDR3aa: CASLLTGGTEAFF
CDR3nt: TGTGCCAGCCTGTTGACGGGGGGCACTGAAGCTTTCTTT

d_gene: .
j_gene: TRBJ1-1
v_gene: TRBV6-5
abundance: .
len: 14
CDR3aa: CASSFLQGPAEAFF
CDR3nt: TGTGCCAGCTCCTTTCTTCAGGGCCCCGCTGAAGCTTTCTTT

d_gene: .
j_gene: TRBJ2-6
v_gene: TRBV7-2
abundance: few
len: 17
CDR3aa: CASSLDLISSGANVLTF
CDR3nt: TGTGCCAGCAGCTTAGACCTGATTAGCTCTGGGGCCAACGTCCTGACTTTC

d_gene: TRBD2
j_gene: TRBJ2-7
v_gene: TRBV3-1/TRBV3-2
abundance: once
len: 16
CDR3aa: CASSLRTSGNEDEQYF
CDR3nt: TGTGCCAGCAGCCTCCGGACTAGCGGGAATGAGGACGAGCAGTACTTC

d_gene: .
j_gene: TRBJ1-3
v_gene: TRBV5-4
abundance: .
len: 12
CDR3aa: CASSLSGNTIYF
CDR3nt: TGTGCCAGCAGCCTTTCGGGAAACACCATATATTTT

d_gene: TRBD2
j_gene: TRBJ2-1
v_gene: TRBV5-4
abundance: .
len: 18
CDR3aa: CASSLGTSGRGTYNEQFF
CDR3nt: TGTGCCAGCAGCTTGGGGACTAGCGGGCGAGGGACCTACAATGAGCAGTTCTTC

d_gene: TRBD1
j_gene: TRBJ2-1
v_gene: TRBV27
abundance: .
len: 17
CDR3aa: CASSLSYPGTGGGEQFF
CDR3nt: TGTGCCAGCAGTTTATCCTATCCCGGGACAGGTGGTGGTGAGCAGTTCTTC

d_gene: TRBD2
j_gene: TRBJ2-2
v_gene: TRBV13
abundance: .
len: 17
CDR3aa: CASSFRTSGSNTGELFF
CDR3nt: TGTGCCAGCAGCTTCAGGACTAGCGGATCGAACACCGGGGAGCTGTTTTTT

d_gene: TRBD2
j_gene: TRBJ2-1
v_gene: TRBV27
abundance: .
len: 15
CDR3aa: CASSLSLADYNEQFF
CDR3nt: TGTGCCAGCAGTTTATCACTAGCGGACTACAATGAGCAGTTCTTC

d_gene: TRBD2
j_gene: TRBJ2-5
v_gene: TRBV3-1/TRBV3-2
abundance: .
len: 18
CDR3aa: CASSQGTSGGIPQETQYF
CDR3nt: TGTGCCAGCAGCCAAGGGACATCGGGGGGAATACCGCAAGAGACCCAGTACTTC

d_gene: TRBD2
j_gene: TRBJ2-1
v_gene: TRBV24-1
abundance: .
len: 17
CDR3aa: CATSDPTTSGRVGEQFF
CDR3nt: TGTGCCACCAGTGATCCTACGACTAGCGGGAGGGTTGGTGAGCAGTTCTTC